The sequence of this T cell receptor (beta chain) was determined in a study of blood T cell repertoires in COVID-19. Study-level background: COVID-19 samples, acute and convalescent, were from the United States, Italy and Spain. PBMCs, B-cell-depleted T cells, or T cells were the source of the cDNA or gDNA that made up the material.

This clone showed up just a few times. Original processing notes: The assay estimated nucleated cells by amplifying reference gene primers. Produced via immunoSEQ multiplex PCR; TCRdb's table is partial and in-frame only. Clone size and the V and J calls come from that table; the DNA yielded D and trimming. The sample yields 140,000 to 150,000 clones, approximately 80% seen once. V lost 1 base to trimming and J lost 10 bases; unmatched junction nucleotides: 6. In germline, CDR1 is SGHAT, CDR2 FQNNGV. The CDR3 loop spans 15 amino acids. Sequenced sample: peripheral blood. The TCR comes from a human donor with acute or convalescent COVID-19. The donor label of this sample is uncertain. The chain couples TRBV11-2 to TRBJ1-6, with 8 bases lining up with TRBD1. CDR3 region: CASSLAGQGPSPLHF. The CDR3, as DNA: TGTGCCAGCAGCTTAGCTGGACAGGGTCCATCACCCCTCCACTTT.